A selection of T cell receptor beta chains follows, all from one sample in a study of long-term antiretroviral therapy in people with HIV. Generated by immunoSEQ multiplex PCR, the TCRdb table keeps only in-frame clones and is missing some. The data hold 30,000 to 35,000 clones, with roughly 79% observed a single time. Specimen: unsorted PBMCs, collected 3 years after starting antiretroviral therapy. The receptors shown here come from a man aged 45-65 years with HIV. Each CDR3 is given with its conserved first and last residue.

J | V | CDR3
TRBJ2-1 | TRBV11-2 | CASSLGGSSYNEQFF
TRBJ2-1 | TRBV11-2 | CASSLDRVYNEQFF
TRBJ2-1 | TRBV9 | CASSITGATSYNEQFF
TRBJ1-5 | TRBV19 | CASSIRTGGPLSQPQHF
TRBJ1-5 | TRBV7-2 | CASSLWQNNQPQHF
TRBJ1-2 | TRBV7-2 | CASSNTRGGYTF
TRBJ2-7 | TRBV18 | CASSPAASHEQYF
TRBJ1-2 | TRBV28 | CASSSLLSPGDWGYTF
TRBJ2-1 | TRBV12-5 | CASGPFGTGINEQFF
TRBJ1-3 | TRBV28 | CASSDTGSGNTIYF
TRBJ2-7 | TRBV27 | CASSPLRGQYEQYF
TRBJ2-7 | TRBV29-1 | CSGSRGLGEQYF
TRBJ2-5 | TRBV5-6 | CASSTGAETQYF
TRBJ2-2 | TRBV7-9 | CASSSSTGLAGGHTGELFF
TRBJ2-2 | TRBV6-5 | CASSYSRRSNTGELFF
TRBJ2-1 | TRBV6-4 | CASSESGTTGNEQFF
NA | TRBV30 | CAWSVGLLGTYEQYF
TRBJ1-1 | TRBV4-3 | CASRPTWRQENTEAFF
TRBJ2-7 | TRBV18 | CASSPRAQSSYEQYF
TRBJ2-2 | TRBV6-6 | CASSYSRGGFFGELFF
TRBJ2-5 | TRBV19 | CASNGKETQYF
TRBJ2-7 | TRBV5-6 | CASSFGGLSSSYEQYF
TRBJ2-2 | TRBV5-6 | CASRGWGQGNTGELFF
TRBJ2-2 | TRBV13 | CASSLGLTALSNTGELFF
TRBJ2-3 | TRBV5-5 | CASSLGQRTDTQYF
TRBJ2-1 | TRBV29-1 | CSVASSGRHNEQFF
TRBJ2-7 | TRBV29-1 | CSVAPGGHEQYF
TRBJ1-2 | TRBV6-6 | CASWGPDREVGYTF
TRBJ1-1 | TRBV5-8 | CASSLLGQGGNTEAFF
TRBJ1-1 | TRBV9 | CASSATGQKNTEAFF
TRBJ1-5 | TRBV6-1 | CASRSQGSLNQPQHF
TRBJ1-5 | TRBV5-6 | CASSDLRKGNQPQHF
TRBJ1-6 | TRBV9 | CASSGQSLGSPLHF
TRBJ1-1 | TRBV7-8 | CASSLNSAALNTEAFF
TRBJ2-2 | TRBV5-1 | CASRRGGAGELFF
TRBJ2-1 | TRBV7-9 | CASSPTSGAGYNEQFF
TRBJ1-2 | TRBV29-1 | CSVEGGVGYGYTF